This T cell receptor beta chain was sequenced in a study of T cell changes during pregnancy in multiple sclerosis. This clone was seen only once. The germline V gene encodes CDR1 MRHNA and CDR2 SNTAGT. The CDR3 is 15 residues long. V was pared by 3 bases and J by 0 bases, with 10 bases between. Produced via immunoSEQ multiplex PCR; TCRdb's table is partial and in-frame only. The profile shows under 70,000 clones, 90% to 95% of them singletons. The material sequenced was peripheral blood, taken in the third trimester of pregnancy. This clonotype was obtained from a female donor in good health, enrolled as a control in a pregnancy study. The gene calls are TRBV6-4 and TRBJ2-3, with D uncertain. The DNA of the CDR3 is TGTGCCAGCAGTGAAGAGCAAGCTAGCACAGATACGCAGTATTTT. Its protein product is CASSEEQASTDTQYF.